The 30 T cell receptor beta chains listed next were all sequenced from one sample in a study of control samples from healthy donors and cancer patients. Here immunoSEQ multiplex PCR was the method, and the copy in TCRdb shows in-frame clones only, minus some. The data contain about 130,000 clones, about 95% of them seen just once; the ten biggest clones take up less than 4.5%. Sequencing used blood. The receptors shown here come from a man aged 30-40 years in good health.

The V call is TRBV5-6, the J call TRBJ1-3; D is unclear. The CDR3 covers 16 residues. The germline CDR1 and CDR2 sequences are SGHDT and YYEEEE. V lost 0 bases to trimming and J lost 0 bases, with 10 bases between them. The CDR3 loop is CASSLEPAHSGNTIYF. For the CDR3, the DNA is TGTGCCAGCAGCTTGGAACCAGCTCACTCTGGAAACACCATATATTTT.

CDR3: CASHTSYEQYF. In nucleotides, the CDR3 is TGTGCCAGCCATACCTCCTACGAGCAGTACTTC. The genes are TRBV28 and TRBJ2-7; D is ambiguous. Deletions cut 8 bases from V and 0 bases from J, with 5 bases between. The CDR3 sequence is 11 residues long. In germline, CDR1 is MDHEN, CDR2 SYDVKM.

The chain recombines TRBV18 with TRBJ2-1, with D unclear. Germline CDR1 KGHSH, CDR2 LQKENI. This CDR3 has 14 residues. The germline V and J ends were trimmed by 0 bases and 6 bases, with 9 bases remaining between them. The CDR3 DNA reads TGTGCCAGCTCACCACCCGACAAGCCCAATGAGCAGTTCTTC. It specifies CASSPPDKPNEQFF.

The rearrangement joins TRBV5-5 to TRBJ1-1; D uncertain. V lost 1 base, J lost 0 bases, and 7 bases lay in between. Germline V gene sequence: CDR1 SGHKS, CDR2 YYEKEE (reference sequence). The CDR3 runs to 14 residues. CDR3 sequence reads: CASSLTTLNTEAFF. The CDR3 nucleotides read TGTGCCAGCAGCTTGACCACCCTGAACACTGAAGCTTTCTTT.

This chain joins TRBV5-8 and TRBJ1-3; a weak D match, TRBD1 (6 bases). Germline values: CDR1 SGHTS, CDR2 YDEGEE. The CDR3 totals 17 residues. V was trimmed by 3 bases and J by 0 bases, leaving 16 bases between them. CDR3 amino acids: CASSSGTPEYSGNTIYF. The CDR3 DNA is TGTGCCAGCAGCTCCGGGACACCTGAGTACTCTGGAAACACCATATATTTT.

The J gene is TRBJ2-7, the V gene TRBV27; D is ambiguous. V was trimmed by 5 bases and J by 6 bases, leaving 14 bases between them. The CDR3 sequence is 13 residues long. CDR1 and CDR2 from the germline V gene are MNHEY and SMNVEV (reference sequence). This chain's CDR3 is CASSLGPGFEQYF. CDR3 sequence (DNA): TGTGCCAGCAGTCTTGGACCGGGCTTCGAGCAGTACTTC.

Written as DNA, the CDR3 is TGTGCCAGCAGCCAAGAGGAGGGGGGGCCGTACGAGCAGTACTTC. Translated: CASSQEEGGPYEQYF. The chain has TRBV4-2 and TRBJ2-7; D possibly corresponds to TRBD2 (7 bases). CDR1 and CDR2 (germline): LGHNA, YNFKEQ. The CDR3 is made up of 15 amino acids. With 0 bases removed from V and 4 bases from J, the gap between germline ends came to 13 bases.

This clone was found once. This chain links TRBV10-3 with TRBJ2-5; a possible D gene is TRBD2 (6 bases). In germline, CDR1 is ENHRY, CDR2 SYGVKD. There are 15 residues in the CDR3. V dropped 3 bases and J dropped 5 bases, with 16 bases sitting between them. The CDR3 DNA reads TGTGCCATCAGTGACCCGCCCCAGGGAGGCGAGACCCAGTACTTC. It codes for CAISDPPQGGETQYF.

V gene TRBV9 combines with J gene TRBJ2-3, with D unresolved. The germline gives CDR1 SGDLS, CDR2 YYNGEE. This CDR3 has 13 amino acids. V dropped 0 bases and J dropped 4 bases, with 6 bases sitting between them. This CDR3 is CASSVGLADTQYF. DNA for the CDR3: TGTGCCAGCAGCGTAGGATTAGCAGATACGCAGTATTTT. The full variable domain, rest sourced from reference TRBV9 and TRBJ2-3, is DSGVTQTPKHLITATGQRVTLRCSPRSGDLSVYWYQQSLDQGLQFLIQYYNGEERAKGNILERFSAQQFPDLHSELNLSSLELGDSALYFCASSVGLADTQYFGPGTRLTVL.

Note on this clone: Different DNA sequences within this sample yield the same CDR3. The J gene is TRBJ2-7, the V gene TRBV5-5; D is undetermined. V lost 2 bases and J lost 1, with 7 bases in between. This CDR3 contains 13 residues. In germline, CDR1 is SGHKS, CDR2 YYEKEE (reference sequence). The CDR3 sequence is CASSFGVSYEQYF. The CDR3 DNA sequence: TGTGCCAGCAGCTTTGGGGTTTCCTACGAGCAGTACTTC.

The chain is built from TRBV9 and TRBJ1-1; TRBD1 aligns across 8 bases. This CDR3 has 15 residues. J was trimmed by 5 bases and V by 2 bases; bases with no gene match: 8. The germline gives CDR1 SGDLS, CDR2 YYNGEE. The CDR3 here is CASSVRGQGDTEAFF. DNA for the CDR3: TGTGCCAGCAGCGTCCGCGGACAGGGTGATACTGAAGCTTTCTTT.

The rearrangement joins TRBV6-6 to TRBJ2-2; D unresolved. The CDR3 is 14 amino acids. Trimming took 7 bases from V and 2 from J, leaving 11 bases between them. Germline V lookup: CDR1 MNHNY, CDR2 SVGAGI (reference sequence). The CDR3 DNA reads TGTGCCAGCACCCCAGACGGAAACACCGGGGAGCTGTTTTTT. It codes for CASTPDGNTGELFF.

The chain has TRBV2 and TRBJ1-3; D call uncertain. Germline V gene data show CDR1 as SNHLY and CDR2 as FYNNEI. V was cut by 6 bases and J by 0 bases, with 9 bases left in between. The CDR3 consists of 14 residues. The CDR3 loop is CASRPGASGNTIYF. As DNA, the CDR3 is TGTGCCAGCAGGCCGGGTGCCTCTGGAAACACCATATATTTT.

J is TRBJ2-3 and V is TRBV7-2; 7 bases align to TRBD1. The CDR3 is made up of 11 amino acids. Germline values: CDR1 SGHTA, CDR2 FQGNSA. J gave up 11 bases and V 8 bases, and 7 bases lay outside the gene matches. The CDR3 region has the DNA TGTGCCAGCTGTTCCGGGACAGAGCAGTATTTT. It codes for CASCSGTEQYF.

The V and J genes are TRBV11-1 and TRBJ2-2, with a weak D call TRBD2 (7 bases). Trimming removed 10 bases at V and 7 bases at J, with 19 bases between. The CDR3 sequence is 14 residues long. The germline V gene has CDR1 SGHAT and CDR2 FQDESV (reference sequence). The DNA for the CDR3 is TGTGCCACCAAGGGGGGGTCTTCCAGCGGGGAGCTGTTTTTT. Amino acid sequence: CATKGGSSSGELFF.

The chain couples TRBV27 to TRBJ1-6, with D uncertain. Per the germline V gene, CDR1 is MNHEY and CDR2 is SMNVEV (reference sequence). V dropped 4 bases and J dropped 2 bases, with 0 bases sitting between them. The CDR3 covers 12 residues. The CDR3 DNA reads as TGTGCCAGCAGTTCCTATAATTCACCCCTCCACTTT. This gives the protein CASSSYNSPLHF.

The chain combines TRBV10-3 with TRBJ2-1; 11 bases match TRBD2. The J segment lost 8 bases and the V segment lost 3 bases, leaving 6 bases of the junction unmatched. This CDR3 is built from 15 residues. Germline CDR1 and CDR2: ENHRY and SYGVKD. For the CDR3, the DNA is TGTGCCATCAGTGACGGTAGCGGGGGGGCGGATGAGCAGTTCTTC. Residues: CAISDGSGGADEQFF.

The rearrangement uses TRBV5-4 and TRBJ2-7; D gene uncertain. The germline gives CDR1 SGHNT, CDR2 YYREEE (reference sequence). The CDR3 covers 14 residues. V was trimmed by 3 bases and J by 0 bases, leaving 10 bases between them. In DNA form, the CDR3 reads TGTGCCAGCAGCTCACGATTCCTCTCCTACGAGCAGTACTTC. This encodes CASSSRFLSYEQYF. The full variable domain, its missing parts supplied by reference TRBV5-4 and TRBJ2-7, is ETGVTQSPTHLIKTRGQQVTLRCSSQSGHNTVSWYQQALGQGPQFIFQYYREEENGRGNFPPRFSGLQFPNYSSELNVNALELDDSALYLCASSSRFLSYEQYFGPGTRLTVT.

This clone was detected only once. The chain joins TRBV10-3 to TRBJ1-1, with D hard to call. Trimming cost V 2 bases and J 2 bases, with 9 bases left between them. The V gene's germline CDR1 is ENHRY and CDR2 SYGVKD. The CDR3 is made up of 14 amino acids. The DNA for the CDR3 is TGTGCCATCAGTGAGGGCAGACAAAACACTGAAGCTTTCTTT. Translated, it gives CAISEGRQNTEAFF.

The rearrangement uses TRBV5-1 and TRBJ2-7, with 8 bases identical to TRBD2. J gave up 2 bases and V 4 bases, and 5 bases lay outside the gene matches. The CDR3 spans 14 residues. The germline gives CDR1 SGHRS, CDR2 YFSETQ. This chain's CDR3 is CASSQGRGAYEQYF. CDR3 DNA sequence: TGCGCCAGCAGCCAGGGGCGGGGGGCCTACGAGCAGTACTTC. Combining the CDR3 with reference TRBV5-1 and TRBJ2-7 gives the whole variable domain KAGVTQTPRYLIKTRGQQVTLSCSPISGHRSVSWYQQTPGQGLQFLFEYFSETQRNKGNFPGRFSGRQFSNSRSEMNVSTLELGDSALYLCASSQGRGAYEQYFGPGTRLTVT.

The chain couples TRBV11-2 to TRBJ2-1; D is perhaps TRBD1 (6 bases). Germline loops: CDR1 SGHAT, CDR2 FQNNGV. The ends were cut back, 5 bases at V and 11 bases at J, with 10 bases in the middle. This CDR3 is built from 11 residues. The CDR3 protein is CASSTQGQQFF. DNA for the CDR3: TGTGCCAGCAGCACACAGGGTCAGCAGTTCTTC.

The genes are TRBV19 and TRBJ1-1; 7 bases map to TRBD1. V was clipped by 0 bases and J by 3 bases; unmatched bases: 7. The CDR3 runs 16 residues. Germline V lookup: CDR1 LNHDA, CDR2 SQIVND (reference sequence). CDR3 amino acids: CASSIERGRGYTEAFF. In DNA form, the CDR3 reads TGTGCCAGTAGTATAGAGCGGGGCAGGGGGTACACTGAAGCTTTCTTT.

This chain joins TRBV28 and TRBJ2-3; 10 bases map to TRBD1. V lost 5 bases and J lost 0; bases outside the gene matches: 5. This CDR3 has 16 residues. Germline loops: CDR1 MDHEN, CDR2 SYDVKM. In nucleotides, the CDR3 is TGTGCCAGCAGTCAATGGACAGGGGGAAGCACAGATACGCAGTATTTT. Its translation is CASSQWTGGSTDTQYF.

J is TRBJ1-1 and V is TRBV27; D unresolved. Germline V gives CDR1 MNHEY, CDR2 SMNVEV (reference sequence). Trimming cost V 4 bases and J 5 bases, with 11 bases left between them. The CDR3 covers 13 residues. CDR3 amino acids: CASSYEQWTEAFF. The DNA of the CDR3 is TGTGCCAGCAGTTATGAACAATGGACTGAAGCTTTCTTT.

The chain uses TRBV5-1 and TRBJ2-5; 10 nucleotides agree with TRBD1. CDR3 length equals 14 residues. V dropped 3 bases and J dropped 5; count of bases not matched to a gene: 4. Germline CDR1 is SGHRS and CDR2 is YFSETQ. CDR3 sequence: CASSSPGQGETQYF. DNA for the CDR3: TGCGCCAGCAGCTCCCCGGGACAGGGGGAGACCCAGTACTTC. Full variable domain (rest looked up from reference TRBV5-1 and TRBJ2-5): KAGVTQTPRYLIKTRGQQVTLSCSPISGHRSVSWYQQTPGQGLQFLFEYFSETQRNKGNFPGRFSGRQFSNSRSEMNVSTLELGDSALYLCASSSPGQGETQYFGPGTRLLVL.

The rearrangement joins TRBV10-2 to TRBJ1-2; D call uncertain. Germline CDR1 WSHSY, CDR2 SAAADI. This CDR3 has 14 residues. Trimming shortened V by 4 bases and J by 2 bases, and 11 bases separated the two germline ends. CDR3 sequence: CASSGAEINYGYTF. DNA for the CDR3: TGCGCCAGCAGTGGCGCAGAAATAAACTATGGCTACACCTTC.

In its sample, this clone is medium-sized (0.01 to 0.1%). Different DNA sequences within this sample yield the same CDR3. The rearrangement joins TRBV6-5 to TRBJ1-3; 8 bases agree with TRBD1. With V trimmed by 7 bases and J by 0 bases, 5 bases remained unmatched. CDR1 and CDR2 from the germline V gene are MNHEY and SVGAGI. The CDR3 spans 15 residues. The CDR3 protein is CASNIDRGSGNTIYF. CDR3 sequence (DNA): TGTGCCAGCAACATCGACAGGGGCTCTGGAAACACCATATATTTT.

The chain is built from TRBV30 and TRBJ1-5, with unresolved D. V lost 1 base and J lost 11, with 24 bases in between. CDR1 and CDR2 from the germline V gene are GTSNPN and SVGIG (reference sequence). The CDR3 consists of 16 residues. The chain's CDR3 is CAWSATPRPGDGAQHF. The DNA of the CDR3 is TGTGCCTGGAGTGCCACTCCCAGGCCCGGGGATGGGGCCCAGCATTTT.

The rearrangement joins TRBV19 to TRBJ1-4; D is unresolved. V was trimmed by 2 bases and J by 0 bases, leaving 7 bases between them. The CDR3 extends over 15 amino acids. Germline CDR1 is LNHDA and CDR2 is SQIVND (reference sequence). The CDR3 is CASSIWTATNEKLFF. DNA of the CDR3: TGTGCCAGTAGTATATGGACTGCAACTAATGAAAAACTGTTTTTT.

The chain is built from TRBV6-2 or TRBV6-3 and TRBJ2-2, with D perhaps TRBD2 (6 bases). The CDR3 has 15 amino acids. Trimming left V 5 bases short and J 3 bases short, with 13 bases between. Germline CDR1 reads MNHEY; CDR2 reads SVGEGT. This chain's CDR3 is CASSENGGDTGELFF. For the CDR3, the DNA is TGTGCCAGCAGTGAGAACGGGGGAGACACCGGGGAGCTGTTTTTT.